This is a list of T cell receptor beta chains from one sample in a study of blood T cell repertoires in COVID-19. TCRdb keeps only in-frame clones here, not all; method: immunoSEQ multiplex PCR. The table shows roughly 220,000 clones, with just over 85% occurring only once. Sample: PBMCs or T cells enriched from blood (not recorded which). The source of these receptors is a woman in her fifties or sixties with acute COVID-19. Both conserved end residues are part of each CDR3. Each record gives: J gene, V gene, CDR3 protein.

j_gene: TRBJ2-2
v_gene: TRBV27
CDR3aa: CASSYGGRGAGELFF

j_gene: TRBJ2-7
v_gene: TRBV6-5
CDR3aa: CASSYSDRTYEQYF

j_gene: TRBJ2-7
v_gene: TRBV18
CDR3aa: CASSPRVGVSYEQYF

j_gene: TRBJ2-7
v_gene: TRBV6-2/TRBV6-3
CDR3aa: CASSYTGTGGYEQYF

j_gene: TRBJ2-7
v_gene: TRBV5-5
CDR3aa: CASSLNTGYEQYF

j_gene: TRBJ1-4
v_gene: TRBV4-3
CDR3aa: CASSQEEDTNEKLFF

j_gene: TRBJ2-7
v_gene: TRBV9
CDR3aa: CASSVDSTYEQYF

j_gene: TRBJ2-7
v_gene: TRBV5-1
CDR3aa: CASSLASGSRTYEQYF

j_gene: TRBJ1-3
v_gene: TRBV28
CDR3aa: CASSAPGGSSGNTIYF

j_gene: TRBJ2-3
v_gene: TRBV7-7
CDR3aa: CASSLGDSSTDTQYF

j_gene: TRBJ1-6
v_gene: TRBV9
CDR3aa: CASSGGTGDSPLHF

j_gene: TRBJ1-3
v_gene: TRBV5-1
CDR3aa: CASSSAIAGGPGNTIYF

j_gene: TRBJ1-5
v_gene: TRBV24-1
CDR3aa: CATSDKPNRLGNQPQHF